Sequencing of this TCR beta chain was carried out in a study of OX40 agonist ivuxolimab in advanced cancers. The overall study: Patients were given ivuxolimab, an antibody that agonizes OX40 (CD134). Patients with hepatocellular carcinoma, melanoma, renal cell or head and neck cancer made up the dose-escalation patients. The study's findings and limits: On average, CD8+ T cells showed a greater number of expanded clones than CD4+.

Comment on this clone: Antigen: not known.

Assay used: immunoSEQ multiplex PCR; TCRdb lists only in-frame clones, some missing. Seen here are 90,000 to 120,000 clones, more than 85% observed once, and the top ten hold over 0.6%. The CDR3 is 15 residues long. V lost 5 bases, J lost 4 bases, and 14 bases lay in between. Germline values: CDR1 SNHLY, CDR2 FYNNEI. The sample consisted of CD4+ or CD8+ T cells sorted from blood, taken in a trial of the OX40 agonist ivuxolimab. This clonotype was sampled from an adult with an advanced solid tumor such as melanoma, head and neck, liver or kidney cancer. The chain uses TRBV2 and TRBJ2-2; D might be TRBD1 (6 bases). The CDR3 region is CASSFPGQLTGELFF. The CDR3 coding sequence is TGTGCCAGCAGTTTCCCCGGACAGCTCACCGGGGAGCTGTTTTTT.